These 17 T cell receptor beta chains originate from one sample sequenced in a study of T-cell memory formation after mild COVID-19. MiXCR was run by TCRdb on the 5' RACE reads, yielding one entry per CDR3 protein. The table includes 450,000 or so distinct CDR3 sequences, around a quarter detected once. The sequenced material came from PBMCs or a T cell subset sorted from them (not recorded which). The receptors originated from an adult woman who had mild COVID-19 (a few samples of this study predate the infection). Cell type and time point are not known.

This clonotype was seen many times. The rearrangement uses TRBV12-3 or TRBV12-4 and TRBJ2-1; no definite D call. This CDR3 is built from 13 residues. The ends were cut back, 1 base at V and 5 bases at J, with 6 bases in the middle. This CDR3 reads CASSLGANNEQFF. CDR3 sequence (DNA): TGTGCCAGCAGTTTAGGGGCAAACAATGAGCAGTTCTTC.

This sequence joins TRBV20-1 and TRBJ2-1, with TRBD2 matching over 11 bases. The CDR3 length is 15 residues. Germline-derived CDR1 and CDR2 are DFQATT and SNEGSKA (reference sequence). Losses at the gene ends were 5 bases for V and 4 bases for J; bases not matched to a gene: 7. CDR3 nucleotides: TGCAGTGCTCACAAAGGGACTAGCGGTTACAATGAGCAGTTCTTC. Protein product: CSAHKGTSGYNEQFF.

This clonotype has at least ten counts. J is TRBJ2-3 and V is TRBV3-1; D unclear. The CDR3 contains 14 residues. Germline assignment: CDR1 LGHDT and CDR2 YNNKEL (reference sequence). V was trimmed by 2 bases and J by 0 bases, leaving 6 bases between them. CDR3: CASSQTSSTDTQYF. CDR3 nucleotides: TGTGCCAGCAGCCAAACCTCTAGCACAGATACGCAGTATTTT.

The chain links TRBV20-1 to TRBJ1-2; D gene unclear. The CDR3 is 12 residues long. V lost 6 bases to trimming and J lost 3 bases, with 11 bases between them. Germline V gives CDR1 DFQATT, CDR2 SNEGSKA (reference sequence). The CDR3 sequence: CSAKQGYYGYTF. The CDR3 coding sequence is TGCAGTGCCAAACAAGGTTACTATGGCTACACCTTC.

This clonotype has only a few counts. The chain carries TRBV5-1 and TRBJ2-3; D gene ambiguous. There are 14 residues in the CDR3. Trimming left V 4 bases short and J 2 bases short, with 11 bases between. Per germline, CDR1 SGHRS and CDR2 YFSETQ. CDR3: CASSLNRDTDTQYF. CDR3 DNA sequence: TGCGCCAGCAGCCTCAACAGAGACACAGATACGCAGTATTTT.

V usage is TRBV5-6 and J usage is TRBJ1-3, with D possibly matching TRBD1 (6 bases). V lost 3 bases and J 0 bases, leaving 10 bases between the germline ends. Germline assignment: CDR1 SGHDT and CDR2 YYEEEE. The CDR3 sequence is 15 residues long. DNA for the CDR3: TGTGCCAGCAGCTATCCGACAGGCTCTGGAAACACCATATATTTT. This gives the protein CASSYPTGSGNTIYF.

The chain is built from TRBV12-3 or TRBV12-4 and TRBJ2-2, with 8 bases that match TRBD2. J gave up 6 bases and V 2 bases, and 5 bases lay outside the gene matches. The CDR3 covers 15 residues. The CDR3 sequence is CASSLQRGTAGELFF. The CDR3 nucleotides are TGTGCCAGCAGTTTACAGCGGGGGACCGCCGGGGAGCTGTTTTTT.

This clonotype has just a few counts. This rearrangement joins TRBV6-6 to TRBJ2-7; D may be TRBD1 (7 bases). Germline assignment: CDR1 MNHNY and CDR2 SVGAGI (reference sequence). Deletions cut 1 base from V and 5 bases from J, with 15 bases between. The CDR3 is 15 residues long. CDR3 sequence (DNA): TGTGCCAGCAGTTACTGGAGGGACAGAGGTCACGAGCAGTACTTC. Amino acid sequence: CASSYWRDRGHEQYF.

This clonotype occurred a few times. The chain joins TRBV29-1 to TRBJ2-7; TRBD1 might be the D (7 bases). CDR3 length equals 12 residues. The germline gives CDR1 SQVTM, CDR2 ANQGSEA. Trimming cost V 7 bases and J 5 bases, with 15 bases left between them. The DNA for the CDR3 is TGCAGCGCGGGGGACAGAGTCGACGAGCAGTACTTC. Translation gives CSAGDRVDEQYF.

V gene TRBV4-2 combines with J gene TRBJ2-3, with TRBD2 matching 11 bases. This CDR3 is built from 17 residues. The V and J ends lost 1 base and 4 bases, in that order; junction bases with no gene match: 7. Germline assignment: CDR1 LGHNA and CDR2 YNFKEQ. The DNA of the CDR3 is TGTGCCAGCAGCCAAGGTAGACTAGCGGGACAAGCAGATACGCAGTATTTT. It specifies CASSQGRLAGQADTQYF.

This sequence joins TRBV4-2 and TRBJ2-4; 8 bases align to TRBD2. The CDR3 has 17 residues. The J segment lost 6 bases and the V segment lost 0 bases, leaving 10 bases of the junction unmatched. Per the germline V gene, CDR1 is LGHNA and CDR2 is YNFKEQ. CDR3 nucleotide sequence: TGTGCCAGCAGCCAAGATACGACGGGGGGGCCGAGAAACATTCAGTACTTC. As protein: CASSQDTTGGPRNIQYF.

The chain carries TRBV29-1 and TRBJ2-2, with 8 bases that match TRBD1. Germline-derived CDR1 and CDR2 are SQVTM and ANQGSEA. V trimming: 6 bases; J trimming: 7 bases; junction bases outside the gene matches: 10. The length of the CDR3 is 14 residues. The CDR3 loop is CSVDRDRKGGELFF. The CDR3 region has the DNA TGCAGCGTCGACCGGGACAGGAAAGGCGGGGAGCTGTTTTTT.

This chain links TRBV6-5 with TRBJ1-5; TRBD1 matches 8 bases. Trimming removed 5 bases from V and 0 bases from J; junction bases left unmatched: 12. The CDR3 is made up of 18 amino acids. Germline CDR1 reads MNHEY; CDR2 reads SVGAGI. CDR3 sequence: CASSPSTGEYNSNQPQHF. Written as DNA, the CDR3 is TGTGCCAGCAGTCCCTCGACAGGGGAGTACAATAGCAATCAGCCCCAGCATTTT.

The chain is built from TRBV9 and TRBJ2-1, with no clear D. V was clipped by 0 bases and J by 0 bases, with 10 bases between them. Germline assignment: CDR1 SGDLS and CDR2 YYNGEE. The CDR3 is 16 amino acids. The chain's CDR3 is CASSVDYGRSYNEQFF. The CDR3 nucleotides are TGTGCCAGCAGCGTAGATTACGGGCGCTCCTACAATGAGCAGTTCTTC.

Turning to this clonotype: The junction departs from the called germline gene at one end, perhaps through a read error. This chain links TRBV3-1 with TRBJ2-1; no definite D call. CDR1 is LGHDT and CDR2 is YNNKEL in the germline V gene (reference sequence). The CDR3 has 8 residues. Here the CDR3 DNA reads TGTGCCAGCGATCTTCCCCCCTTC. It is translated as CASDLPPF.

The J gene is TRBJ2-3, the V gene TRBV7-9; 8 positions agree with TRBD1. Germline loops: CDR1 SEHNR, CDR2 FQNEAQ (reference sequence). V was clipped by 1 base and J by 4 bases; unmatched bases: 7. The CDR3 is made up of 16 amino acids. The CDR3 coding sequence is TGTGCCAGCAGCTTAGTGACAGGGGTGGTTGCAGATACGCAGTATTTT. Translating it yields CASSLVTGVVADTQYF.

The CDR3: CASSQDISFKQYF. The CDR3 coding sequence is TGTGCCAGCAGCCAAGACATCAGCTTCAAGCAGTACTTC. The chain is built from TRBV14 and TRBJ2-7, with unresolved D. Germline CDR1 reads SGHDN; CDR2 reads FVKESK. The CDR3 extends over 13 amino acids. Trimming cost V 0 bases and J 8 bases, with 11 bases left between them. Together with reference TRBV14 and TRBJ2-7, the CDR3 gives the full variable domain: EAGVTQFPSHSVIEKGQTVTLRCDPISGHDNLYWYRRVMGKEIKFLLHFVKESKQDESGMPNNRFLAERTGGTYSTLKVQPAELEDSGVYFCASSQDISFKQYFGPGTRLTVT.